Shown below are 30 T cell receptor beta chains from a single sample sequenced in a study of T cell responses to AZD1222 COVID-19 vaccine. Sequencing was performed with immunoSEQ multiplex PCR; in TCRdb, only in-frame clones are kept and a portion is missing. Of some 170,000 clones in the sample, roughly nine tenths were seen once. Specimen: peripheral blood, collected on day 0 of AZD1222 vaccination. The receptor set was obtained from an adult in good health.

This sequence joins TRBV7-2 and TRBJ2-1, with a tentative D call TRBD1 (5 bases). Germline-derived CDR1 and CDR2 are SGHTA and FQGNSA. CDR3 length: 15 residues. V was shortened by 5 bases and J by 2 bases, with 13 bases between the two germline ends. CDR3 sequence reads: CASSLDWGPYNEQFF. The CDR3 coding sequence is TGTGCCAGCAGCCTAGACTGGGGCCCCTACAATGAGCAGTTCTTC.

CDR3 amino acids: CASSPGTGAGSEKLFF. CDR3 bases: TGTGCCAGCAGTCCCGGGACAGGGGCCGGCAGTGAAAAACTGTTTTTT. The chain links TRBV6-2 or TRBV6-3 to TRBJ1-4, with 10 bases aligning to TRBD1. V lost 5 bases to trimming and J lost 7 bases; unmatched junction nucleotides: 10. This CDR3 contains 16 residues. Germline CDR1 MNHEY, CDR2 SVGEGT.

As DNA, the CDR3 is TGTGCCAGCAGCTCTAGCGGGGCAGGGCTCTATGGCTACACCTTC. Translation: CASSSSGAGLYGYTF. V usage is TRBV7-2 and J usage is TRBJ1-2, with a tentative D call TRBD1 (5 bases). The CDR3 loop spans 15 amino acids. From germline, CDR1 is SGHTA and CDR2 FQGNSA. Trimming took off 4 bases at V and 4 bases at J, with 16 bases between the two ends.

The chain couples TRBV19 to TRBJ2-1, with 12 bases identical to TRBD2. V gave up 5 bases and J gave up 9 bases; unmatched junction bases: 8. The CDR3 consists of 15 residues. Germline CDR1 is LNHDA and CDR2 is SQIVND (reference sequence). This chain's CDR3 is CASSEGLAGRGEQFF. DNA for the CDR3: TGTGCCAGTAGTGAGGGACTAGCGGGCCGCGGTGAGCAGTTCTTC. Full variable domain (remainder filled in from reference TRBV19 and TRBJ2-1): DGGITQSPKYLFRKEGQNVTLSCEQNLNHDAMYWYRQDPGQGLRLIYYSQIVNDFQKGDIAEGYSVSREKKESFPLTVTSAQKNPTAFYLCASSEGLAGRGEQFFGPGTRLTVL.

This clone was observed once. The genes are TRBV7-6 and TRBJ1-6; no clear D. CDR1 is SGHVS, CDR2 FNYEAQ, per germline. CDR3 size: 16 residues. The ends were cut back, 1 base at V and 0 bases at J, with 7 bases in the middle. Here the CDR3 reads CASSLVDNSYNSPLHF. DNA for the CDR3: TGTGCCAGCAGCTTAGTCGACAACTCCTATAATTCACCCCTCCACTTT.

The rearrangement links TRBV5-1 to TRBJ1-3, with 8 bases aligning to TRBD1. Germline-derived CDR1 and CDR2 are SGHRS and YFSETQ. The CDR3 is made up of 17 amino acids. V shed 4 bases, J shed 0 bases, and the junction held 9 bases outside the gene matches. CDR3: CASSAVTGASSGNTIYF. Written as DNA, the CDR3 is TGCGCCAGCAGCGCAGTGACAGGGGCAAGCTCTGGAAACACCATATATTTT.

V usage is TRBV3-1 (or the pseudogene TRBV3-2) and J usage is TRBJ1-3; D ambiguous. Germline V gene data show CDR1 as LGHDT and CDR2 as YNNKEL (reference sequence). CDR3 length: 13 residues. V was trimmed by 5 bases and J by 5 bases, leaving 10 bases between them. CDR3 DNA: TGTGCCAGCAGCTACGGAGCCCGAAACACCATATATTTT. This encodes CASSYGARNTIYF.

This sequence joins TRBV6-5 and TRBJ1-1, with D possibly being TRBD1 (6 bases). Germline CDR1 MNHEY, CDR2 SVGAGI. This CDR3 is built from 11 residues. CDR3 coding DNA: TGTGCAGGGGGGGGTTTGACTGAAGCTTTCTTT. It encodes CAGGGLTEAFF.

This chain's CDR3 is CASGIGQTYNEQFF. DNA for the CDR3: TGTGCTAGTGGTATAGGACAGACCTACAATGAGCAGTTCTTC. This chain joins TRBV12-5 and TRBJ2-1, with a weak D call TRBD1 (6 bases). V dropped 5 bases and J dropped 2 bases, with 10 bases sitting between them. The V gene's germline CDR1 is LGHNT and CDR2 FRNRAP. The CDR3 is 14 residues long.

The chain combines TRBV28 with TRBJ1-2, with a tentative D call TRBD1 (5 bases). Germline CDR1 is MDHEN and CDR2 is SYDVKM. Trimming removed 6 bases at V and 3 bases at J, with 11 bases between. This CDR3 has 13 amino acids. As DNA, the CDR3 is TGTGCCAGCAGACTAGGAGGGGACTATGGCTACACCTTC. Its protein is CASRLGGDYGYTF.

This chain connects TRBV7-8 to TRBJ2-1; D is unclear. The V and J ends lost 1 base and 5 bases respectively, with 6 bases between them. CDR3 length: 13 residues. Germline V CDR1 and CDR2: SGHVS, FQNEAQ. The CDR3 loop reads CASSLGIDNEQFF. CDR3 DNA sequence: TGTGCCAGCAGCTTAGGTATCGACAATGAGCAGTTCTTC.

This sequence joins TRBV5-1 and TRBJ1-4; 9 nucleotides agree with TRBD1. Germline lookup yields CDR1 SGHRS and CDR2 YFSETQ. The CDR3 contains 16 residues. V shed 3 bases and J 5 bases; nucleotides not matched to a gene: 8. The chain's CDR3 is CASSSLAGTGNEKLFF. For the CDR3, the DNA is TGCGCCAGCAGCTCCTTAGCCGGGACAGGGAATGAAAAACTGTTTTTT.

The chain joins TRBV6-6 to TRBJ1-2; no reliable D call. V lost 0 bases, J lost 8 bases, and 10 bases lay in between. The CDR3 covers 13 residues. Germline values: CDR1 MNHNY, CDR2 SVGAGI (reference sequence). CDR3 sequence reads: CASSYSAGDGYTF. CDR3 in DNA: TGTGCCAGCAGTTACTCGGCAGGCGACGGCTACACCTTC.

J is TRBJ2-7 and V is TRBV7-6, with D possibly called TRBD1 or TRBD2 (5 bases each). There are 17 residues in the CDR3. Germline V gene sequence: CDR1 SGHVS, CDR2 FNYEAQ. The V and J ends lost 1 base and 0 bases respectively, with 16 bases between them. The CDR3 is CASSLDPRDGLSYEQYF. The CDR3 bases are TGTGCCAGCAGCTTAGACCCCCGGGACGGACTCTCCTACGAGCAGTACTTC.

There are many counts of this clone. The chain couples TRBV2 to TRBJ2-7; perhaps TRBD1 as D (6 bases). Germline CDR1 reads SNHLY; CDR2 reads FYNNEI. The V and J ends lost 2 bases and 3 bases respectively, with 11 bases between them. This CDR3 has 14 residues. CDR3 amino acids: CASSELGAGYEQYV. The CDR3 region has the DNA TGTGCCAGCAGTGAATTGGGGGCAGGCTACGAGCAGTACGTC.

This chain connects TRBV19 to TRBJ1-5; D is undetermined. Germline CDR1 LNHDA, CDR2 SQIVND (reference sequence). CDR3 size: 15 residues. Deletions cut 2 bases from V and 0 bases from J, with 8 bases between. CDR3 region: CASSIIGDSNQPQHF. The CDR3, as DNA: TGTGCCAGTAGTATAATTGGCGATAGCAATCAGCCCCAGCATTTT.

V usage is TRBV7-6 and J usage is TRBJ1-3; 7 nucleotides match TRBD1. From germline, CDR1 is SGHVS and CDR2 FNYEAQ. This CDR3 is built from 18 residues. V was pared by 1 base and J by 3 bases, with 12 bases of the junction left unmatched. CDR3 region: CASSLGDTGVRRGNTIYF. Here the CDR3 DNA reads TGTGCCAGCAGCTTAGGAGATACAGGGGTTAGGCGTGGAAACACCATATATTTT.

The chain carries TRBV6-5 and TRBJ1-2; D may be TRBD1 (5 bases). This CDR3 is built from 15 residues. Germline V gene data show CDR1 as MNHEY and CDR2 as SVGAGI. V lost 3 bases and J lost 4, with 15 bases in between. DNA of the CDR3: TGTGCCAGCAGTTATGGGACCGCAATCCCCTATGGCTACACCTTC. Translation gives CASSYGTAIPYGYTF.

The V gene is TRBV29-1, the J gene TRBJ2-7; perhaps TRBD1 as D (6 bases). Germline CDR1 is SQVTM and CDR2 is ANQGSEA. This CDR3 is built from 13 residues. V was clipped by 6 bases and J by 3 bases, with 15 bases between them. CDR3 DNA sequence: TGCAGCGTGGCGACAGGATCAGGCTACGAGCAGTACTTC. Translation gives CSVATGSGYEQYF.

V usage is TRBV19 and J usage is TRBJ2-7; 8 bases agree with TRBD2. Looked up from germline, CDR1 is LNHDA and CDR2 is SQIVND (reference sequence). The CDR3 runs to 15 residues. The ends lost 3 bases at V and 5 bases at J; junction bases unmatched: 9. The CDR3 sequence: CASSIRSGSFNEQYF. CDR3 in DNA: TGTGCCAGTAGTATCCGAAGCGGGAGTTTCAACGAGCAGTACTTC. Looking up the rest from reference TRBV19 and TRBJ2-7 gives the full variable domain: DGGITQSPKYLFRKEGQNVTLSCEQNLNHDAMYWYRQDPGQGLRLIYYSQIVNDFQKGDIAEGYSVSREKKESFPLTVTSAQKNPTAFYLCASSIRSGSFNEQYFGPGTRLTVT.

The J gene is TRBJ1-1, the V gene TRBV3-1 (or the pseudogene TRBV3-2); 7 nucleotides agree with TRBD1. The CDR3 extends over 17 amino acids. The V gene's germline CDR1 is LGHDT and CDR2 YNNKEL (reference sequence). Trimming cost V 5 bases and J 4 bases; bases outside gene matches: 16. The CDR3, as DNA: TGTGCCAGCAGCTTCAGCGTCCCACAGGGGATAATCACTGAAGCTTTCTTT. Encoded protein: CASSFSVPQGIITEAFF.

The chain is built from TRBV19 and TRBJ1-1; D may be TRBD1 (5 bases). Germline CDR1 and CDR2: LNHDA and SQIVND (reference sequence). CDR3 length: 14 residues. The V and J ends lost 0 bases and 3 bases respectively, with 8 bases between them. The CDR3 protein is CASSIEGEDTEAFF. CDR3 nucleotides: TGTGCCAGTAGTATAGAAGGGGAGGACACTGAAGCTTTCTTT.

The chain combines TRBV24-1 with TRBJ2-1; 9 positions match TRBD2. J gave up 7 bases and V 5 bases, and 14 bases lay outside the gene matches. Germline V gene data show CDR1 as KGHDR and CDR2 as SFDVKD. The CDR3 runs 17 residues. The CDR3 nucleotides are TGTGCCACCAGTGCGCTTCGCGGGGGGGTGAGTGTGAATGAGCAGTTCTTC. Its translation: CATSALRGGVSVNEQFF.

The rearrangement joins TRBV19 to TRBJ2-3, with 10 bases that match TRBD2. The trim removed 5 bases at V and 5 bases at J, leaving 7 bases unmatched. The CDR3 length is 15 residues. Germline lookup yields CDR1 LNHDA and CDR2 SQIVND (reference sequence). CDR3 nucleotides: TGTGCCAGTAGTGGGATAGCGGGGGGCATAGATACGCAGTATTTT. Its protein product is CASSGIAGGIDTQYF. Full variable domain (outside the CDR3, taken from reference TRBV19 and TRBJ2-3): DGGITQSPKYLFRKEGQNVTLSCEQNLNHDAMYWYRQDPGQGLRLIYYSQIVNDFQKGDIAEGYSVSREKKESFPLTVTSAQKNPTAFYLCASSGIAGGIDTQYFGPGTRLTVL.

The V call is TRBV28, the J call TRBJ1-1, with 7 bases identical to TRBD1. V dropped 6 bases and J dropped 4; count of bases not matched to a gene: 5. In germline, CDR1 is MDHEN, CDR2 SYDVKM. The CDR3 totals 13 residues. The CDR3, as DNA: TGTGCCAGCAGCACCTACAGGGGCACTGAAGCTTTCTTT. It yields the protein CASSTYRGTEAFF.

V usage is TRBV2 and J usage is TRBJ1-1; 7 bases are a match to TRBD1. CDR1 is SNHLY and CDR2 is FYNNEI in the germline V gene. There are 14 residues in the CDR3. V dropped 6 bases and J dropped 1; count of bases not matched to a gene: 5. CDR3 sequence (DNA): TGTGCCAGCAGAGGGGACAGCCCGAACACTGAAGCTTTCTTT. This translates into CASRGDSPNTEAFF. The whole variable domain, filled in from reference TRBV2 and TRBJ1-1, reads EPEVTQTPSHQVTQMGQEVILRCVPISNHLYFYWYRQILGQKVEFLVSFYNNEISEKSEIFDDQFSVERPDGSNFTLKIRSTKLEDSAMYFCASRGDSPNTEAFFGQGTRLTVV.

This clone came up a few times. The genes are TRBV18 and TRBJ1-5; 9 bases agree with TRBD1. Per germline, CDR1 KGHSH and CDR2 LQKENI. The ends lost 5 bases at V and 0 bases at J; junction bases unmatched: 8. CDR3 length: 17 residues. This CDR3 is CASSSGQGRGSNQPQHF. In nucleotides, the CDR3 is TGTGCCAGCTCATCGGGACAGGGCAGGGGTAGCAATCAGCCCCAGCATTTT.

This clone was seen only a few times. V is TRBV29-1 and J is TRBJ2-7; TRBD2 agrees at 12 bases. The trim removed 6 bases at V and 5 bases at J, leaving 2 bases unmatched. The germline gives CDR1 SQVTM, CDR2 ANQGSEA. This CDR3 region has 12 residues. The CDR3 here is CSVTSGRHEQYF. The CDR3 DNA reads as TGCAGCGTAACTAGCGGGAGGCACGAGCAGTACTTC.

J is TRBJ1-6 and V is TRBV2; D might be TRBD1 (5 bases). The CDR3 consists of 12 residues. CDR1 is SNHLY, CDR2 FYNNEI, per germline. Trimming removed 6 bases from V and 7 bases from J, with 7 bases in between. Here the CDR3 DNA reads TGTGCCAGCAGGCGACAGAATTCACCCCTCCACTTT. Its translation: CASRRQNSPLHF.

The chain links TRBV7-9 to TRBJ2-1; D might be TRBD2 (7 bases). The CDR3 is 16 residues long. V gave up 5 bases and J gave up 4 bases, with 18 bases separating them. Germline V gene data show CDR1 as SEHNR and CDR2 as FQNEAQ (reference sequence). The CDR3 sequence is CASSPTGGRAYNEQFF. The CDR3 nucleotides read TGTGCCAGCAGCCCCACGGGGGGCAGGGCTTACAATGAGCAGTTCTTC.